This T cell receptor beta chain was observed in a study of control samples from healthy donors and cancer patients. The CDR3 length is 15 residues. The junction had 2 bases not matched to a gene; V was cut back by 2 bases and J by 3 bases. Germline V gene sequence: CDR1 SGDLS, CDR2 YYNGEE. A word on this clone: The same CDR3 arises from other DNA sequences in this sample as well.

Measured with immunoSEQ multiplex PCR; TCRdb has only the in-frame clones, and not every one. This table has 100,000 to 150,000 clones, approximately 84% appearing once. This chain connects TRBV9 to TRBJ2-3, with 11 bases fitting TRBD1. The sequencing input was blood. The clonotype originates from a man aged 18 to 35 in good health. The CDR3 bases are TGTGCCAGCAGCGTCGGGACAGGGGGGACAGATACGCAGTATTTT. This encodes CASSVGTGGTDTQYF.